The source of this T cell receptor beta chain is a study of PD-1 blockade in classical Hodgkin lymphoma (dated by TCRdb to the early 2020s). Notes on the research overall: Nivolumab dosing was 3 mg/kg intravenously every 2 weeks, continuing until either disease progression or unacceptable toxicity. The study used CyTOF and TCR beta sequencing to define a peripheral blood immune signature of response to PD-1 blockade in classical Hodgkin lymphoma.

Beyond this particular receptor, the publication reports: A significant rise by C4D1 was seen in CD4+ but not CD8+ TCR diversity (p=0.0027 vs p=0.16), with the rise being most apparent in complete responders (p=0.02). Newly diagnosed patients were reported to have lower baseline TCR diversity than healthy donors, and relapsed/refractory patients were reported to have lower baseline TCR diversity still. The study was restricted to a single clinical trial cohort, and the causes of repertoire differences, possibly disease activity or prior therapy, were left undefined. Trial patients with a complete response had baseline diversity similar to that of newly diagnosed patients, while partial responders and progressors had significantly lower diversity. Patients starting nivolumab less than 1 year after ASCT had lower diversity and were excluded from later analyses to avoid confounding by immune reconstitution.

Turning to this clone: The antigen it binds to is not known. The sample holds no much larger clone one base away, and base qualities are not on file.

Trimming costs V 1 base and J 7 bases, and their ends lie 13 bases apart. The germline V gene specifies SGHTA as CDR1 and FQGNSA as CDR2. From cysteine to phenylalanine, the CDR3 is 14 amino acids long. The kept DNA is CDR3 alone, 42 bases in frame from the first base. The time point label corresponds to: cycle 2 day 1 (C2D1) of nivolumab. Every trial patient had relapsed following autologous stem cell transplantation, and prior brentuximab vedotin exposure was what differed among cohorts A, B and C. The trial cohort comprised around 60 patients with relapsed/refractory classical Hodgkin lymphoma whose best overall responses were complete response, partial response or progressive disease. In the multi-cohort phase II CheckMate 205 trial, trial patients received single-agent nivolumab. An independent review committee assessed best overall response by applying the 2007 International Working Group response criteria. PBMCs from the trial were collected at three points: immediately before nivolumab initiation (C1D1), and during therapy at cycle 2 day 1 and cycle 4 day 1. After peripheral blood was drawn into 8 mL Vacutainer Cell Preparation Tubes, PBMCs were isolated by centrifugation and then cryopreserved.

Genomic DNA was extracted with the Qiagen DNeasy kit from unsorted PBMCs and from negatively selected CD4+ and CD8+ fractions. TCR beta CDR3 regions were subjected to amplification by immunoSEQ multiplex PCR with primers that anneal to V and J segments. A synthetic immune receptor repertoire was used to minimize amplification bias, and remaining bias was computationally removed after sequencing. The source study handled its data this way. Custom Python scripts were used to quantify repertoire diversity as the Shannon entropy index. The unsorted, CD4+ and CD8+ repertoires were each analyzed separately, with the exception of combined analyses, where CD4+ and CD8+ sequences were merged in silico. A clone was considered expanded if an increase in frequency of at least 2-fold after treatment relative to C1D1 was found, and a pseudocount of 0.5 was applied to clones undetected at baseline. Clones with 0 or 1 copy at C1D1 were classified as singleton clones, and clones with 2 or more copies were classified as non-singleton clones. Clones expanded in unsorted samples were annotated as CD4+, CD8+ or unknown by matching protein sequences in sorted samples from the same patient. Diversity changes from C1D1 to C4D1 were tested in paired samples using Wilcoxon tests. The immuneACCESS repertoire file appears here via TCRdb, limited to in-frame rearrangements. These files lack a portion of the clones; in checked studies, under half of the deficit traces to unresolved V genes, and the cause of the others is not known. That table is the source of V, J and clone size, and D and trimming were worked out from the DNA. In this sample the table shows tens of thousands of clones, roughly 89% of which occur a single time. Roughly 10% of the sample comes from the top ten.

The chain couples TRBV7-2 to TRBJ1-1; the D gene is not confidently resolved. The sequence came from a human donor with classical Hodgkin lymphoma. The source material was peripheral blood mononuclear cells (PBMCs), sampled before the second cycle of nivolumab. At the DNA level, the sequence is TGTGCCAGCAGCTTAGTAATATCAGGAGGTGAAGCTTTCTTT. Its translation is CASSLVISGGEAFF.